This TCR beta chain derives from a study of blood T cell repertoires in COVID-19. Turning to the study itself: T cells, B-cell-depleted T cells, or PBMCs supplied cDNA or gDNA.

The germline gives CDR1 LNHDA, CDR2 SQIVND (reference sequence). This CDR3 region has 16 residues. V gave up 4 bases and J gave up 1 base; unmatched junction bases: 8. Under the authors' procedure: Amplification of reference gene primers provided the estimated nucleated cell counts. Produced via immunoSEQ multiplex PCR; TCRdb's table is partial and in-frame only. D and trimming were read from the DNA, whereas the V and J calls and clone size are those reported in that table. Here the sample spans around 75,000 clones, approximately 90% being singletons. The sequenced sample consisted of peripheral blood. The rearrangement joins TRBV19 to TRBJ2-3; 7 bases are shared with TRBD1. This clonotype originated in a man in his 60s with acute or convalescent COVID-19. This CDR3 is CASSTREGAGTDTQYF. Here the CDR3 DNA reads TGTGCCAGTAGTACCAGAGAGGGGGCTGGCACAGATACGCAGTATTTT.